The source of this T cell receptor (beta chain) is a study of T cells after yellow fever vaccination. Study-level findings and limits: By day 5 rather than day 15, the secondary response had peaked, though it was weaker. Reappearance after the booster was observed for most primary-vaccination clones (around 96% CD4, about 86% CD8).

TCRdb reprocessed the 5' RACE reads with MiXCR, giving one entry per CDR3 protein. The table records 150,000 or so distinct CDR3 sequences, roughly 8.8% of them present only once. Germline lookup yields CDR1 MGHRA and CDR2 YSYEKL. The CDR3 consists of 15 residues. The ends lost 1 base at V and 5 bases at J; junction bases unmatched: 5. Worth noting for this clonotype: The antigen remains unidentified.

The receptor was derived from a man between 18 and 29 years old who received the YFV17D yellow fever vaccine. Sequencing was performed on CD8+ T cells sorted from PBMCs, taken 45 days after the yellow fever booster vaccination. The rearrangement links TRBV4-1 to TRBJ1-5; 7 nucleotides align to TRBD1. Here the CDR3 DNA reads TGCGCCAGCAGCCAAGTGGCAGGGGGAGATCAGCCCCAGCATTTT. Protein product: CASSQVAGGDQPQHF.